The T cell receptor beta chain described here comes from a study of CXCR3-negative and CXCR3-positive naive CD8 T cells. General study results and limits: Fresh PBMCs went into most assays, and CXCR3 expression partly declined after cryopreservation.

CDR1 SEHNR and CDR2 FQNEAQ come from the germline V gene (reference sequence). This CDR3 region has 14 residues. This clonotype counts as medium-sized (0.01 to 0.1%) by frequency. Its antigen is unidentified. The authors prepared UMI-labeled TRB cDNA libraries by 5' RACE. TCRdb reworked the 5' RACE reads into one entry per CDR3 protein, no DNA. Here the sample table reports some 7,000 distinct CDR3 sequences. Sequenced material: naive CXCR3- CD8+ T cells from blood. The subset is: CD45RO-CCR7+CD27+CD95- naive CD8+ T cells lacking CXCR3 (TNR3-). This receptor was obtained from a human donor in good health. Some clones in this sample may be carry-over from other donors' samples. The chain recombines TRBV7-9 with TRBJ2-1; TCRdb's D call of TRBD1 is untestable without DNA. CDR3 in amino acids: CASSSGRQYNEQFF.